This is a list of T cell receptor beta chains from one sample in a study of cytomegalovirus exposure and HLA in healthy donors. TCRdb keeps only in-frame clones here, not all; method: immunoSEQ multiplex PCR. The table shows about 170,000 clones, with 65% to 85% occurring only once. Sequencing was done on a sample of PBMCs. Every receptor here comes from a woman aged 45-65 years in good health and CMV-seropositive. The CDR3 runs from the conserved cysteine through the conserved F or W. The order of the fields is CDR3 DNA, CDR3 protein, D gene, J gene, V gene, clone size. A D gene is named only where the DNA matches it firmly. Size is omitted from some rows. Given values are once, few, many or a class for expanded clones.

DNA: TGTGCCAGCAGCGTGCTAGGACTAGCGGGACACAATGAGCAGTTCTTC
CDR3: CASSVLGLAGHNEQFF
D: TRBD2
J: TRBJ2-1
V: TRBV9
size: few

DNA: TGTGCCAGCAGTGACTGGGGCCCAGATACGCAGTATTTT
CDR3: CASSDWGPDTQYF
D: -
J: TRBJ2-3
V: TRBV25-1
size: -

DNA: TGTGCCAGCAGCTACGGACTAGCGGGGGGACGGGGCAATGAGCAGTTCTTC
CDR3: CASSYGLAGGRGNEQFF
D: TRBD2
J: TRBJ2-1
V: TRBV4-2
size: -

DNA: TGTGCCAGCAGTGAACTAGCGGGAGGCAACGAGCAGTACTTC
CDR3: CASSELAGGNEQYF
D: TRBD2
J: TRBJ2-7
V: TRBV28
size: -

DNA: TGCGCCAGCAGCTTCGGGCGACAGGGAAACTACAATGAGCAGTTCTTC
CDR3: CASSFGRQGNYNEQFF
D: TRBD1
J: TRBJ2-1
V: TRBV5-1
size: -

DNA: TGCGCCAGCAGCTTGTACCCCGCCGGCGGGGGAGGATACGAGCAGTACTTC
CDR3: CASSLYPAGGGGYEQYF
D: TRBD2
J: TRBJ2-7
V: TRBV5-1
size: -

DNA: TGTGCCATCAGTGCTTCCCCCAACCGGGAAGGCGAGCAGTACTTC
CDR3: CAISASPNREGEQYF
D: -
J: TRBJ2-7
V: TRBV10-3
size: -

DNA: TGTGCCAGCAGCGTAGAGGCGGGGTTCCGAGAGACCCAGTACTTC
CDR3: CASSVEAGFRETQYF
D: -
J: TRBJ2-5
V: TRBV9
size: -

DNA: TGTGCCAGCAGCGAGGCAGGGGGCGTCGGGCGTCATGGCTACACCTTC
CDR3: CASSEAGGVGRHGYTF
D: TRBD1
J: TRBJ1-2
V: TRBV7-2
size: -

DNA: TGCGCCAGCAGCTCATCCGGGACAGGGGCCCTCAGGACTGAAGCTTTCTTT
CDR3: CASSSSGTGALRTEAFF
D: TRBD1
J: TRBJ1-1
V: TRBV5-1
size: few

DNA: TGCGCCAGCAGCCTCGCCCCTCAGGGCGGCTATGGCTACACCTTC
CDR3: CASSLAPQGGYGYTF
D: -
J: TRBJ1-2
V: TRBV5-1
size: -

DNA: TGTGCCAGCAGCCCCCTGCGGATTTACAATGAGCAGTTCTTC
CDR3: CASSPLRIYNEQFF
D: -
J: TRBJ2-1
V: TRBV28
size: -

DNA: TGTGCCATCAGTGCAGGGTTGAATGGTGGCTACACCTTC
CDR3: CAISAGLNGGYTF
D: -
J: TRBJ1-2
V: TRBV10-3
size: -

DNA: TGTGCCAGCGGGGGGGCTACCTTAACGGATGAGCAGTTCTTC
CDR3: CASGGATLTDEQFF
D: -
J: TRBJ2-1
V: TRBV7-9
size: few

DNA: TGCGCCAGCAGCTTGGAGGGGACTTCAGGTCAGCCCCAGCATTTT
CDR3: CASSLEGTSGQPQHF
D: -
J: TRBJ1-5
V: TRBV5-1
size: -

DNA: TGCGCCAGCAGCTCCGGGACAGGTCCGAACACCGGGGAGCTGTTTTTT
CDR3: CASSSGTGPNTGELFF
D: TRBD1
J: TRBJ2-2
V: TRBV5-1
size: few

DNA: TGTGCCAGTAGTGACCGGGACAGGGGTCTCCACTCCTCCTACAATGAGCAGTTCTTC
CDR3: CASSDRDRGLHSSYNEQFF
D: TRBD1
J: TRBJ2-1
V: TRBV19
size: -

DNA: TGTGCCGGGGACAATGGTCCGGGCTACACCTTC
CDR3: CAGDNGPGYTF
D: -
J: TRBJ1-2
V: TRBV5-4
size: few

DNA: TGCGCCAGCAGCTTGGAAAGACCTGGCGGGGGAGAGCAGTACTTC
CDR3: CASSLERPGGGEQYF
D: TRBD2
J: TRBJ2-5
V: TRBV5-1
size: -

DNA: TGTGCCAGCAGTACAGGGGGTCCAGATACGCAGTATTTT
CDR3: CASSTGGPDTQYF
D: TRBD1
J: TRBJ2-3
V: TRBV2
size: once

DNA: TGTGCCACCAGGGGACTACCGAACACCGGGGAGCTGTTTTTT
CDR3: CATRGLPNTGELFF
D: -
J: TRBJ2-2
V: TRBV19
size: -

DNA: TGTGCCAGTGCTCGGACTAGCGGAAGCCCGGGGGACGGGGAGCTGTTTTTT
CDR3: CASARTSGSPGDGELFF
D: TRBD2
J: TRBJ2-2
V: TRBV19
size: -

DNA: TGCAGCGTTGAGGTGAGGGGACTGACTGAAGCTTTCTTT
CDR3: CSVEVRGLTEAFF
D: -
J: TRBJ1-1
V: TRBV29-1
size: -

DNA: TGTGCCTGGAGTACCGGCGGGGGCTCTGGAAACACCATATATTTT
CDR3: CAWSTGGGSGNTIYF
D: -
J: TRBJ1-3
V: TRBV30
size: once

DNA: TGTGCCAGCAGTGAAGGGTCGTTCGGGACAGGGGGCAATAACTATGGCTACACCTTC
CDR3: CASSEGSFGTGGNNYGYTF
D: TRBD1
J: TRBJ1-2
V: TRBV6-1
size: few

DNA: TGTGCCATCAGTGAGTCGCTAGCGGGAAGGGGGGCAGATACGCAGTATTTT
CDR3: CAISESLAGRGADTQYF
D: TRBD2
J: TRBJ2-3
V: TRBV10-3
size: -

DNA: TGTGCCAGCAGCCCTTTTAGCGGGAGGTCAGGCACAGATACGCAGTATTTT
CDR3: CASSPFSGRSGTDTQYF
D: TRBD2
J: TRBJ2-3
V: TRBV28
size: once

DNA: TGTGCCAGCAGCCCGGGGGGGAATCAGCCCCAGCATTTT
CDR3: CASSPGGNQPQHF
D: -
J: TRBJ1-5
V: TRBV7-2
size: -

DNA: TGTGCCACCAGGCCCGGACAAGCGAGAACAGATACGCAGTATTTT
CDR3: CATRPGQARTDTQYF
D: -
J: TRBJ2-3
V: TRBV15
size: -

DNA: TGTGCCAGCAGTACCGGGACTAGAGTTAAGGATGAGCAGTTCTTC
CDR3: CASSTGTRVKDEQFF
D: TRBD2
J: TRBJ2-1
V: TRBV6-4
size: -

DNA: TGTGCCAGCAGCCAGAAAGATTGGTGGGGACAGGGCCCAAGGACTGAAGCTTTCTTT
CDR3: CASSQKDWWGQGPRTEAFF
D: TRBD1
J: TRBJ1-1
V: TRBV14
size: -

DNA: TGTGCCAGCAGTTCTTCTTACCGGGACAGGGGAGGCTATGGCTACACCTTC
CDR3: CASSSSYRDRGGYGYTF
D: TRBD1
J: TRBJ1-2
V: TRBV27
size: -

DNA: TGTGCCAGCAGCACACAGGTGAACACTGAAGCTTTCTTT
CDR3: CASSTQVNTEAFF
D: -
J: TRBJ1-1
V: TRBV5-8
size: -

DNA: TGTGCCAGTGGGGAGGGTCCAGAGACCCAGTACTTC
CDR3: CASGEGPETQYF
D: TRBD2
J: TRBJ2-5
V: TRBV19
size: -

DNA: TGTGCCAGTGGCAGGGACTTGTGGGAGACCCAGTACTTC
CDR3: CASGRDLWETQYF
D: -
J: TRBJ2-5
V: TRBV19
size: -

DNA: TGCGCCAGCAGCCAGCGACTAGTTGGCGAGACCCAGTACTTC
CDR3: CASSQRLVGETQYF
D: -
J: TRBJ2-5
V: TRBV5-1
size: -

DNA: TGTGCCAGCAGCGACAGGGGGGACACTGAAGCTTTCTTT
CDR3: CASSDRGDTEAFF
D: TRBD1
J: TRBJ1-1
V: TRBV6-5
size: -

DNA: TGTGCCAGCAGTGACTCCCGACACTCTCTATACACCTTC
CDR3: CASSDSRHSLYTF
D: -
J: TRBJ1-2
V: TRBV6-4
size: -

DNA: TGTGCCAGCAGCTTTCGACTAGCGGATCGGGAGACCCAGTACTTC
CDR3: CASSFRLADRETQYF
D: TRBD2
J: TRBJ2-5
V: TRBV5-4
size: -

DNA: TGTGCCAGCAGCGTTACCCCAGGGCACGAGGAGACCCAGTACTTC
CDR3: CASSVTPGHEETQYF
D: -
J: TRBJ2-5
V: TRBV9
size: -

DNA: TGTGCCAGCAGTTACGGACTAGGGGGAGGGGGAGATACGCAGTATTTT
CDR3: CASSYGLGGGGDTQYF
D: -
J: TRBJ2-3
V: TRBV6-6
size: -

DNA: TGTGCCAGTAGTATACCCTCCGCGGTCAGTCAGCCCCAGCATTTT
CDR3: CASSIPSAVSQPQHF
D: -
J: TRBJ1-5
V: TRBV19
size: -

DNA: TGCGCCAGCACCCTGACTAGCGGGGGGGCCAATGAGCAGTTCTTC
CDR3: CASTLTSGGANEQFF
D: TRBD2
J: TRBJ2-1
V: TRBV5-1
size: -

DNA: TGTGCCAGCAGCGCCTCCGGGACAAGGGGGAATTCACCCCTCCACTTT
CDR3: CASSASGTRGNSPLHF
D: -
J: TRBJ1-6
V: TRBV7-9
size: -

DNA: TGTGCCAGCAGCTTAGATCCGGTCGACTACAAGCAGTTCTTC
CDR3: CASSLDPVDYKQFF
D: -
J: TRBJ2-1
V: TRBV11-2
size: -

DNA: TGTGCCAGCAGATTCGGACAGGGGAGTGGCTACACCTTC
CDR3: CASRFGQGSGYTF
D: TRBD1
J: TRBJ1-2
V: TRBV27
size: -

DNA: TGTGCCAGCAGCGTAGATCCAGGGGGCTCTGGGGCCAACGTCCTGACTTTC
CDR3: CASSVDPGGSGANVLTF
D: TRBD1
J: TRBJ2-6
V: TRBV9
size: -

DNA: TGTGCCAGCAGACTAGATACGAGGGATACGCAGTATTTT
CDR3: CASRLDTRDTQYF
D: -
J: TRBJ2-3
V: TRBV7-9
size: -

DNA: TGTGCCAGTGAAGGGGCGCCCCACGAGCAGTACTTC
CDR3: CASEGAPHEQYF
D: -
J: TRBJ2-7
V: TRBV16
size: -

DNA: TGCGCCAGCAGCCAGATAGACAGCACCTATGGCTACACCTTC
CDR3: CASSQIDSTYGYTF
D: -
J: TRBJ1-2
V: TRBV4-3
size: -

DNA: TGTGCCAGCAGCTTGGTAAAGGTTGCGGGAGGGTCCTCGCAGTATTTT
CDR3: CASSLVKVAGGSSQYF
D: TRBD2
J: TRBJ2-3
V: TRBV5-8
size: -